This is a list of T cell receptor beta chains from one sample in a study of blood T cell repertoires in COVID-19. Produced via immunoSEQ multiplex PCR; TCRdb's table is partial and in-frame only. The data show tens of thousands of clones, 65% to 80% seen once. Source material: peripheral blood. The receptors derive from a woman in her forties or fifties with acute or convalescent COVID-19. Each CDR3 is given with its conserved first and last residue. D genes are given only for firm matches. Where a row states a size, it is once, few, many or the class of an expanded clone; other rows omit it.

J: TRBJ2-4; D: -; V: TRBV19; size: -; CDR3: CASSQKQGNIQYF; DNA: TGTGCCAGTAGTCAAAAACAGGGAAACATTCAGTACTTC
J: TRBJ2-2; D: -; V: TRBV11-2; size: -; CDR3: CASSLVGPGGHGELFF; DNA: TGTGCCAGCAGCTTAGTGGGGCCAGGAGGGCACGGGGAGCTGTTTTTT
J: TRBJ2-1; D: -; V: TRBV10-1; size: -; CDR3: CASSAQNSYNEQFF; DNA: TGCGCCAGCAGTGCACAGAACTCCTACAATGAGCAGTTCTTC
J: TRBJ2-5; D: TRBD2; V: TRBV9; size: once; CDR3: CASSVSGGFQETQYF; DNA: TGTGCCAGCAGCGTATCGGGAGGATTCCAAGAGACCCAGTACTTC
J: TRBJ2-3; D: TRBD2; V: TRBV7-9; size: -; CDR3: CASSPGLAGAGDTQYF; DNA: TGTGCCAGCAGCCCGGGACTAGCGGGGGCCGGAGATACGCAGTATTTT
J: TRBJ1-3; D: TRBD1; V: TRBV19; size: -; CDR3: CASSDRGIDTIYF; DNA: TGTGCCAGTAGTGACAGGGGCATCGACACCATATATTTT
J: TRBJ2-7; D: TRBD1; V: TRBV27; size: -; CDR3: CASSLSQGAYEQYF; DNA: TGTGCCAGCAGTTTATCGCAGGGGGCCTACGAGCAGTACTTC
J: TRBJ2-4; D: TRBD1; V: TRBV15; size: -; CDR3: CATSMPGQGTTKNIQYF; DNA: TGTGCCACCAGCATGCCGGGACAGGGGACCACCAAAAACATTCAGTACTTC
J: TRBJ1-5; D: TRBD1; V: TRBV28; size: -; CDR3: CASSLTGQGNQPQHF; DNA: TGTGCCAGCAGTTTGACTGGACAGGGCAATCAGCCCCAGCATTTT
J: TRBJ2-2; D: -; V: TRBV5-4; size: -; CDR3: CASSAKAGATTGELFF; DNA: TGTGCCAGCAGCGCTAAGGCAGGGGCTACCACCGGGGAGCTGTTTTTT
J: TRBJ1-1; D: -; V: TRBV28; size: -; CDR3: CASSLVQAEAFF; DNA: TGTGCCAGCAGTTTAGTGCAGGCTGAAGCTTTCTTT
J: TRBJ1-1; D: TRBD1; V: TRBV16; size: -; CDR3: CASSHRQGAGPEAFF; DNA: TGTGCCAGCAGCCACAGACAGGGGGCTGGGCCTGAAGCTTTCTTT
J: TRBJ2-1; D: TRBD2; V: TRBV28; size: once; CDR3: CASNARLAGGRSYNEQFF; DNA: TGTGCCAGCAATGCCCGCCTAGCGGGAGGCCGGTCCTACAATGAGCAGTTCTTC
J: TRBJ1-3; D: -; V: TRBV18; size: -; CDR3: CASSRETGNTIYF; DNA: TGTGCCAGCTCACGCGAAACTGGAAACACCATATATTTT
J: TRBJ2-1; D: -; V: TRBV28; size: -; CDR3: CASSFPGLAYNEQFF; DNA: TGTGCCAGCAGTTTTCCGGGGTTAGCCTACAATGAGCAGTTCTTC
J: TRBJ1-1; D: -; V: TRBV30; size: -; CDR3: CAWSVMTTSTEAFF; DNA: TGTGCCTGGAGTGTAATGACAACCAGTACTGAAGCTTTCTTT
J: TRBJ2-2; D: -; V: TRBV18; size: -; CDR3: CASSLRASGGANTGELFF; DNA: TGTGCCAGCTCACTAAGGGCCAGCGGAGGAGCGAACACCGGGGAGCTGTTTTTT
J: TRBJ2-3; D: -; V: TRBV5-3; size: -; CDR3: CARSWRIVREDTDTQYF; DNA: TGTGCCAGAAGCTGGCGAATCGTCAGGGAGGACACAGATACGCAGTATTTT
J: TRBJ2-3; D: -; V: TRBV28; size: -; CDR3: CASSFTGKGTDTQYF; DNA: TGTGCCAGCAGTTTTACGGGAAAAGGAACAGATACGCAGTATTTT
J: TRBJ2-1; D: -; V: TRBV10-3; size: -; CDR3: CAISDSIYNEQFF; DNA: TGTGCCATCAGTGATTCAATCTACAATGAGCAGTTCTTC
J: TRBJ1-2; D: TRBD1; V: TRBV6-5; size: -; CDR3: CASRTGTGGSYTF; DNA: TGTGCCAGCAGAACAGGGACAGGGGGCAGCTACACCTTC
J: TRBJ2-1; D: -; V: TRBV27; size: few; CDR3: CASSLQGYNEQFF; DNA: TGTGCCAGCAGTCTACAGGGATACAATGAGCAGTTCTTC
J: TRBJ1-1; D: -; V: TRBV14; size: -; CDR3: CASSQARDLEAFF; DNA: TGTGCCAGCAGCCAAGCCAGGGATCTCGAAGCTTTCTTT
J: TRBJ1-1; D: -; V: TRBV19; size: few; CDR3: CASSSGYTEAFF; DNA: TGTGCCAGTAGTTCGGGGTACACTGAAGCTTTCTTT
J: TRBJ2-1; D: -; V: TRBV6-5; size: -; CDR3: CASSTPGLTNEQFF; DNA: TGTGCCAGCAGTACCCCGGGACTCACCAATGAGCAGTTCTTC
J: TRBJ2-5; D: -; V: TRBV19; size: -; CDR3: CASSMRQETQYF; DNA: TGTGCCAGTAGTATGCGCCAAGAGACCCAGTACTTC
J: TRBJ1-1; D: TRBD1; V: TRBV2; size: many; CDR3: CASSGDRGRTMNTEAFF; DNA: TGTGCCAGCTCTGGGGACAGGGGACGCACTATGAACACTGAAGCTTTCTTT
J: TRBJ1-4; D: -; V: TRBV5-5; size: -; CDR3: CASSFQPRGEKLFF; DNA: TGTGCCAGCAGCTTCCAGCCCAGGGGTGAAAAACTGTTTTTT
J: TRBJ1-6; D: TRBD1; V: TRBV7-2; size: -; CDR3: CASSPSGQYNSPLHF; DNA: TGTGCCAGCAGCCCGTCGGGACAGTATAATTCACCCCTCCACTTT
J: TRBJ2-7; D: TRBD2; V: TRBV7-2; size: few; CDR3: CASTPGLAGGREQYF; DNA: TGTGCCAGCACCCCCGGACTAGCGGGAGGTCGCGAGCAGTACTTC
J: TRBJ1-3; D: -; V: TRBV28; size: once; CDR3: CASSRVSAGNTIYF; DNA: TGTGCCAGCAGCAGGGTTTCCGCCGGAAACACCATATATTTT
J: TRBJ2-4; D: TRBD2; V: TRBV6-1; size: -; CDR3: CASSETSGGGSAKNIQYF; DNA: TGTGCCAGCAGTGAAACTAGCGGGGGGGGTTCGGCCAAAAACATTCAGTACTTC
J: TRBJ1-1; D: -; V: TRBV12-2; size: -; CDR3: CASRMLPGQENTEAFF; DNA: TGTGCAAGTCGCATGCTTCCGGGACAGGAGAACACTGAAGCTTTCTTT
J: TRBJ1-1; D: -; V: TRBV18; size: -; CDR3: CASSRWGVNTEAFF; DNA: TGTGCCAGCTCACGATGGGGCGTGAACACTGAAGCTTTCTTT
J: TRBJ2-2; D: -; V: TRBV7-6; size: -; CDR3: CASSLVQGGTGELFF; DNA: TGTGCCAGCAGCTTAGTTCAGGGCGGCACCGGGGAGCTGTTTTTT
J: TRBJ2-1; D: -; V: TRBV19; size: -; CDR3: CASGITSYNEQFF; DNA: TGTGCCAGTGGGATTACTAGTTACAATGAGCAGTTCTTC
J: TRBJ1-2; D: TRBD1; V: TRBV29-1; size: few; CDR3: CSVEFGTGGFGYTF; DNA: TGCAGCGTTGAATTCGGGACAGGGGGTTTTGGCTACACCTTC
J: TRBJ2-3; D: TRBD2; V: TRBV5-1; size: -; CDR3: CASSARLAGGTDTQYF; DNA: TGCGCCAGCAGCGCTCGACTAGCGGGGGGAACAGATACGCAGTATTTT
J: TRBJ2-1; D: TRBD2; V: TRBV19; size: -; CDR3: CASTSGRGFNEQFF; DNA: TGTGCCAGTACTAGCGGGAGAGGTTTCAATGAGCAGTTCTTC
J: TRBJ1-1; D: -; V: TRBV12-3/TRBV12-4; size: -; CDR3: CASSSGTRAFF; DNA: TGTGCCAGCAGTTCCGGGACTCGAGCTTTCTTT
J: TRBJ1-5; D: -; V: TRBV6-5; size: -; CDR3: CASRTGFQPQHF; DNA: TGTGCCAGCAGAACGGGGTTTCAGCCCCAGCATTTT
J: TRBJ2-3; D: TRBD2; V: TRBV29-1; size: -; CDR3: CSVISAGGQDTQYF; DNA: TGCAGCGTTATATCGGCGGGGGGGCAAGATACGCAGTATTTT
J: TRBJ2-7; D: -; V: TRBV20-1; size: -; CDR3: CSALRTNEQYF; DNA: TGCAGTGCCCTCCGGACTAATGAGCAGTACTTC
J: TRBJ2-7; D: -; V: TRBV6-2/TRBV6-3; size: -; CDR3: CASNPGGSYEQYF; DNA: TGTGCCAGCAACCCCGGTGGCTCCTACGAGCAGTACTTC